Listed below are T cell receptor beta chains from one sample, sequenced in a study of T cells after yellow fever vaccination. One entry per CDR3 protein, called by TCRdb with MiXCR from the 5' RACE reads. The data hold around 400,000 distinct CDR3 sequences, with under 14% observed a single time. The sequencing here drew on PBMCs, taken on the day of the first yellow fever vaccination. These receptors were collected from a young man who received the YFV17D yellow fever vaccine. Both conserved end residues are part of each CDR3. A D gene is named only where the DNA matches it firmly. A clone size is listed for some rows: how often the clone was seen (once, few, many), or a class if it is expanded.

cdr3_aa	cdr3_nt	v_call	cdr3_length	d_call	j_call	clone_size
CASSWDRETYEQYF	TGTGCCAGCAGTTGGGACAGGGAGACCTACGAGCAGTACTTC	TRBV6-5	14	TRBD1	TRBJ2-7	-
CASSYSTSGGAFHEQFF	TGTGCCAGCAGTTACTCTACTAGCGGGGGGGCTTTCCATGAGCAGTTCTTC	TRBV6-2/TRBV6-3	17	TRBD2	TRBJ2-1	-
CASSYGAGVNTEAFF	TGTGCCAGCAGTTACGGGGCAGGGGTGAACACTGAAGCTTTCTTT	TRBV6-5	15	-	TRBJ1-1	-
CASSSPTAGGPYEQYF	TGTGCCAGCAGCTCACCCACAGCGGGGGGGCCCTACGAGCAGTACTTC	TRBV9	16	TRBD2	TRBJ2-7	-
CASNPTGRNNEQFF	TGCGCCAGCAACCCGACAGGGCGAAACAATGAGCAGTTCTTC	TRBV5-1	14	TRBD1	TRBJ2-1	-
CASSLEGRGAAYNEQFF	TGTGCCAGCAGCTTGGAGGGGCGGGGGGCGGCCTACAATGAGCAGTTCTTC	TRBV5-4	17	TRBD2	TRBJ2-1	-
CASSFGRGYGYTF	TGTGCCAGCAGCTTCGGACGGGGCTATGGCTACACCTTC	TRBV12-3/TRBV12-4	13	-	TRBJ1-2	-
CATTGLAGGTDTQYF	TGTGCCACTACGGGACTAGCGGGGGGCACAGATACGCAGTATTTT	TRBV12-3/TRBV12-4	15	TRBD2	TRBJ2-3	-
CASSQVYSQDHQAFF	TGCGCCAGCAGCCAAGTATATTCCCAGGATCACCAAGCTTTCTTT	TRBV4-3	15	-	TRBJ1-1	few
CASGVGGFDGYTF	TGTGCCTCAGGTGTGGGCGGGTTCGATGGCTACACCTTC	TRBV19	13	-	TRBJ1-2	few
CSAITLNTEAFF	TGCAGCGCCATTACCCTGAACACTGAAGCTTTCTTT	TRBV29-1	12	-	TRBJ1-1	few
CASSLRPTGANVLTF	TGTGCCAGCAGCTTGCGCCCAACTGGGGCCAACGTCCTGACTTTC	TRBV7-6	15	-	TRBJ2-6	once
CASSSAGPETQYF	TGTGCCAGCAGCTCGGCCGGTCCAGAGACCCAGTACTTC	TRBV5-4	13	-	TRBJ2-5	few
CASSLPPGRPGGYTF	TGTGCCAGCAGCTTACCCCCCGGAAGACCGGGTGGCTACACCTTC	TRBV7-9	15	-	TRBJ1-2	few
CASSQDQKGASEKLFF	TGCGCCAGCAGCCAAGATCAAAAGGGGGCGAGTGAAAAACTGTTTTTT	TRBV4-3	16	TRBD1	TRBJ1-4	-
CSVTRLSSYEQYF	TGCAGCGTTACTAGGTTATCCTCCTACGAGCAGTACTTC	TRBV29-1	13	-	TRBJ2-7	-
CATSAKIRPAGGPRDEQFF	TGTGCCACCAGTGCCAAAATTAGACCGGCGGGGGGACCTAGGGATGAGCAGTTCTTC	TRBV24-1	19	TRBD2	TRBJ2-1	-
CASSRKVGTSGGVTNKGEQFF	TGCGCCAGCAGCCGGAAGGTGGGGACTAGCGGGGGGGTTACTAACAAAGGTGAGCAGTTCTTC	TRBV4-1	21	TRBD2	TRBJ2-1	few
CASAFGGFYGYTF	TGTGCCAGCGCCTTTGGTGGGTTCTATGGCTACACCTTC	TRBV5-6	13	-	TRBJ1-2	few
CASSLDPGNFGATEAFF	TGCGCCAGCAGCTTGGACCCGGGAAACTTTGGGGCCACTGAAGCTTTCTTT	TRBV5-1	17	-	TRBJ1-1	many
CSAREVGGGAANEQFF	TGCAGTGCTAGAGAGGTTGGCGGGGGGGCCGCCAATGAGCAGTTCTTC	TRBV20-1	16	TRBD2	TRBJ2-1	-
CASKPDPGTAPSGANVLTF	TGTGCCAGCAAGCCCGACCCCGGGACAGCCCCCTCTGGGGCCAACGTCCTGACTTTC	TRBV3-1	19	TRBD1	TRBJ2-6	-
CASSPEGKGREDEKLFF	TGTGCCAGCAGCCCCGAGGGGAAAGGCAGGGAGGATGAAAAACTGTTTTTT	TRBV9	17	-	TRBJ1-4	-
CASSLGAAGVETQYF	TGTGCCAGCAGCTTAGGCGCAGCCGGGGTGGAGACCCAGTACTTC	TRBV7-9	15	-	TRBJ2-5	-
CAISEGQTSSYNEQFF	TGTGCCATCAGTGAGGGACAGACAAGCTCCTACAATGAGCAGTTCTTC	TRBV10-3	16	-	TRBJ2-1	many
CASSPSERGQPQHF	TGTGCCAGCAGTCCCTCGGAACGGGGACAGCCCCAGCATTTT	TRBV6-2/TRBV6-3	14	-	TRBJ1-5	few
CASRQGLTYEQYF	TGTGCCAGCAGACAGGGTCTGACCTACGAGCAGTACTTC	TRBV6-1	13	-	TRBJ2-7	few
CASSLSIREETQYF	TGTGCCAGCAGCTTAAGTATCCGGGAAGAGACCCAGTACTTC	TRBV7-2	14	-	TRBJ2-5	-
CASSQPPGTSGALQFF	TGTGCCAGCAGCCAACCGCCTGGTACTAGCGGGGCCCTCCAGTTCTTC	TRBV4-2	16	TRBD2	TRBJ2-1	-
CASSSPATGLETQYF	TGTGCCAGCAGTTCCCCTGCAACAGGGTTGGAGACCCAGTACTTC	TRBV12-3/TRBV12-4	15	-	TRBJ2-5	-
CASSRTLQGETGELFF	TGTGCCAGCAGTAGAACCTTACAGGGGGAAACCGGGGAGCTGTTTTTT	TRBV6-1	16	TRBD1	TRBJ2-2	-
CASGLGRNTGELFF	TGTGCTAGTGGTTTGGGTCGGAACACCGGGGAGCTGTTTTTT	TRBV12-5	14	-	TRBJ2-2	-
CSAPGQEVGGNTIYF	TGCAGTGCCCCCGGGCAGGAGGTCGGAGGAAACACCATATATTTT	TRBV20-1	15	-	TRBJ1-3	few
CASRGTDYNSPLHF	TGTGCCAGCAGGGGGACCGACTATAATTCACCCCTCCACTTT	TRBV7-2	14	-	TRBJ1-6	-
CASSQDADLQAPLHF	TGCGCCAGCAGCCAAGACGCGGATCTGCAGGCACCCCTCCACTTT	TRBV4-3	15	-	TRBJ1-6	-
CASRARTGYNEQFF	TGCGCCAGCAGGGCCAGGACAGGTTACAATGAGCAGTTCTTC	TRBV10-2	14	TRBD1	TRBJ2-1	few
CASNGPNQPQHF	TGTGCCAGCAACGGCCCCAATCAGCCCCAGCATTTT	TRBV2	12	-	TRBJ1-5	-
CASSPRAPPVGYTF	TGTGCCAGCAGCCCCAGGGCTCCCCCAGTTGGCTACACCTTC	TRBV7-2	14	-	TRBJ1-2	-
CASSLAWHQETQYF	TGTGCCAGCAGCTTAGCTTGGCACCAAGAGACCCAGTACTTC	TRBV7-8	14	-	TRBJ2-5	many
CASSAGQLYGYTF	TGTGCCAGTAGTGCGGGACAGCTCTATGGCTACACCTTC	TRBV19	13	TRBD1	TRBJ1-2	-
CASSQRSNEQFF	TGTGCCAGCAGCCAACGGAGCAATGAGCAGTTCTTC	TRBV3-1	12	-	TRBJ2-1	-
CASSLSGHRGPETQYF	TGTGCCAGCAGCTTATCGGGTCACAGGGGTCCAGAGACCCAGTACTTC	TRBV7-3	16	TRBD1	TRBJ2-5	-
CASSRNDGSEQFF	TGTGCCAGCAGCCGAAACGACGGGAGTGAGCAGTTCTTC	TRBV3-1	13	-	TRBJ2-1	few
CATRDPGLNTDNEQFF	TGTGCCACCAGAGATCCAGGACTAAATACCGACAATGAGCAGTTCTTC	TRBV24-1	16	-	TRBJ2-1	-
CASSLEGGLMGNEQYF	TGCGCCAGCAGCTTGGAGGGGGGGCTTATGGGAAACGAGCAGTACTTC	TRBV5-1	16	-	TRBJ2-7	-
CASSVGLSTDTQYF	TGTGCCAGCAGCGTCGGACTTAGCACAGATACGCAGTATTTT	TRBV9	14	-	TRBJ2-3	many
CASRQGQVYEQYF	TGTGCCAGCAGGCAGGGACAGGTCTACGAGCAGTACTTC	TRBV6-1	13	TRBD1	TRBJ2-7	many
CASSPTTGELFF	TGCGCCAGCAGCCCAACCACCGGGGAGCTGTTTTTT	TRBV5-1	12	-	TRBJ2-2	-
CASTNMGQGFENTEAFF	TGTGCCAGCACTAATATGGGACAGGGCTTCGAGAACACTGAAGCTTTCTTT	TRBV2	17	TRBD1	TRBJ1-1	-
CAWNIAGVTDTQYF	TGTGCCTGGAATATAGCGGGGGTCACAGATACGCAGTATTTT	TRBV30	14	TRBD2	TRBJ2-3	few
CASSSSQGVMNSPLHF	TGTGCCAGCAGCTCCTCCCAGGGGGTAATGAATTCACCCCTCCACTTT	TRBV7-2	16	TRBD1	TRBJ1-6	-
CASSFPGEPLHF	TGTGCCAGCAGCTTTCCGGGGGAGCCCCTCCACTTT	TRBV7-2	12	-	TRBJ1-6	-
CSVEDPLTETGELFF	TGCAGCGTTGAAGATCCTCTGACGGAGACCGGGGAGCTGTTTTTT	TRBV29-1	15	-	TRBJ2-2	-
CASSPSGTAYEQYF	TGTGCCAGCTCACCAAGCGGGACAGCCTACGAGCAGTACTTC	TRBV18	14	-	TRBJ2-7	-
CASRDSGGAGIQYF	TGTGCCAGCAGAGACAGCGGGGGGGCCGGCATTCAGTACTTC	TRBV6-1	14	TRBD2	TRBJ2-4	few